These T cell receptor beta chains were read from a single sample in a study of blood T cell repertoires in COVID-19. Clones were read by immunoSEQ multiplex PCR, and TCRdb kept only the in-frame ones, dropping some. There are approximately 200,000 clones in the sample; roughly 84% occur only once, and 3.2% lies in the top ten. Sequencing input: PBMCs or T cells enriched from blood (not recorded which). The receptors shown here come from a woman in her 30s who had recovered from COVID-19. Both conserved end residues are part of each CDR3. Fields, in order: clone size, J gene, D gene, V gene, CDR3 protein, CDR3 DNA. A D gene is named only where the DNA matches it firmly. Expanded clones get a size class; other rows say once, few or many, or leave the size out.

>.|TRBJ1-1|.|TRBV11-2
CASSLGTRAAFF
TGTGCCAGCAGCTTAGGGACTAGGGCGGCTTTCTTT
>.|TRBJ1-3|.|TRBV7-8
CASSSLMQITGNTIYF
TGTGCCAGCAGCTCTTTAATGCAGATAACAGGAAACACCATATATTTT
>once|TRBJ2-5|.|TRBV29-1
CSVGPEFSWGGFDTGETQYF
TGCAGCGTTGGACCCGAATTCAGCTGGGGGGGCTTCGACACCGGAGAGACCCAGTACTTC
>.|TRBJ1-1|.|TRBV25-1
CASSEYPDTEAFF
TGTGCCAGCAGTGAATATCCGGACACTGAAGCTTTCTTT
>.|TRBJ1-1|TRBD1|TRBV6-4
CASSDSGDREEEAFF
TGTGCCAGCAGTGACTCAGGAGACAGGGAGGAGGAAGCTTTCTTT
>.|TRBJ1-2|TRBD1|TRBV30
CAWTDRAYGYTF
TGTGCCTGGACAGACAGGGCCTATGGCTACACCTTC
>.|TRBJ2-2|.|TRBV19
CASNNINTGELFF
TGTGCCAGCAACAACATAAACACCGGGGAGCTGTTTTTT
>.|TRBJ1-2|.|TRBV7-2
CASSPLGPYGYTF
TGTGCCAGCAGCCCCCTGGGGCCCTATGGCTACACCTTC
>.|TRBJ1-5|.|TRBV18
CASSPQEGPSQPQHF
TGTGCCAGCTCCCCTCAGGAGGGACCAAGTCAGCCCCAGCATTTT
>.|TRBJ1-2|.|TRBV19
CASSMSANYGYTF
TGTGCCAGTAGTATGTCAGCTAACTATGGCTACACCTTC
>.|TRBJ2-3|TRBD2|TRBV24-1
CATSDRTSGTDTQYF
TGTGCCACCAGTGACCGGACTAGCGGCACAGATACGCAGTATTTT
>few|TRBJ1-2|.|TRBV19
CASSWIRGSIYGYTF
TGTGCCAGTAGTTGGATAAGGGGTTCAATCTATGGCTACACCTTC
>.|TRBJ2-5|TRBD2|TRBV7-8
CASSPGLAGGETQYF
TGTGCCAGCAGCCCGGGACTAGCGGGGGGAGAGACCCAGTACTTC
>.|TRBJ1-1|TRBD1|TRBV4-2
CASSQESGQVNTEAFF
TGTGCCAGCAGCCAAGAAAGCGGACAGGTGAACACTGAAGCTTTCTTT
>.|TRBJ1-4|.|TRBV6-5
CASRRIRVGGEKLFF
TGTGCCAGCAGGAGGATCCGGGTCGGTGGTGAAAAACTGTTTTTT
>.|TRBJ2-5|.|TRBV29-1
CSVDSRNGETQYF
TGCAGCGTTGATAGTAGAAATGGAGAGACCCAGTACTTC
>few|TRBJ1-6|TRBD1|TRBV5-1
CASSAGGSYNSPLHF
TGCGCCAGCAGTGCAGGGGGCTCCTATAATTCACCCCTCCACTTT
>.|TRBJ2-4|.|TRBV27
CASSLAGKVQYF
TGTGCCAGCAGTTTGGCAGGGAAGGTCCAGTACTTC
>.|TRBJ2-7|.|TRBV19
CASSEGGIFGQEAYEQYF
TGTGCCAGTAGTGAGGGGGGGATATTTGGGCAGGAGGCCTACGAGCAGTACTTC
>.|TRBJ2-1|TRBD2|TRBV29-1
CSVEDLASGIGDEQFF
TGCAGCGTTGAAGATCTGGCTAGCGGGATTGGGGATGAGCAGTTCTTC
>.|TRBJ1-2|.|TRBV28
CASSPQTGNYGYTF
TGTGCCAGCAGTCCCCAGACGGGAAACTATGGCTACACCTTC
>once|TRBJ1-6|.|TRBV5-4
CASSAYPTSSYNSPLHF
TGTGCCAGCAGCGCCTATCCGACTTCCTCCTATAATTCACCCCTCCACTTT
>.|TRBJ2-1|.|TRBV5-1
CASKAGQGARNEQFF
TGCGCCAGCAAAGCGGGGCAGGGGGCCAGGAATGAGCAGTTCTTC
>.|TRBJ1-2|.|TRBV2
CASSEGGHITYGYTF
TGTGCCAGCAGTGAAGGGGGACACATAACCTATGGCTACACCTTC
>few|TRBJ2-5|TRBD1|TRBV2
CASRADRGYQETQYF
TGTGCCAGCAGGGCGGACAGGGGGTACCAAGAGACCCAGTACTTC
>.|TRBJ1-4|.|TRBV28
CASSLRGGGHEKLFF
TGTGCCAGCAGCCTTAGGGGGGGAGGTCATGAAAAACTGTTTTTT
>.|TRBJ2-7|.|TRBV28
CASSLLGGVYEQYF
TGTGCCAGCAGTTTATTAGGGGGTGTCTACGAGCAGTACTTC
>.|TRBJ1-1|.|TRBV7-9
CASNLAGGNTEAFF
TGTGCCAGCAACTTAGCCGGGGGGAACACTGAAGCTTTCTTT
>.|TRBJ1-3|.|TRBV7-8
CASSPQRAGNTIYF
TGTGCCAGCAGCCCACAGCGGGCTGGAAACACCATATATTTT
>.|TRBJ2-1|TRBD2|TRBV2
CASSELPGGYNEQFF
TGTGCCAGCAGTGAATTACCGGGGGGTTACAATGAGCAGTTCTTC
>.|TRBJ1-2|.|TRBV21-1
CASIRQAGLSYGYTF
TGTGCCAGCATTAGGCAGGCTGGCTTATCCTATGGCTACACCTTC